This T cell receptor (beta chain) was identified during a study of blood T cell repertoires in COVID-19. As for the study in general: Nucleic acid was either cDNA or gDNA, and it came from T cells, B-cell-depleted T cells, or PBMCs.

As processed by the authors: Amplification of reference gene primers provided the estimated nucleated cell counts. Some clones are missing from TCRdb's copy, which holds only in-frame ones; the method was immunoSEQ multiplex PCR. V, J and clone size reflect that table, while D and trimming were determined from the DNA. Among fewer than 300,000 clones, approximately 85% were seen once, and the ten largest hold 0.65% to 0.9%. The length of the CDR3 is 15 residues. Trimming took 4 bases from V and 3 from J, leaving 10 bases between them. CDR1 is SNHLY, CDR2 FYNNEI, per germline. This chain connects TRBV2 to TRBJ2-6, with D perhaps matching TRBD2 (6 bases). The origin of this receptor is a woman aged 30 to 39 with acute or convalescent COVID-19. The specimen was peripheral blood. The CDR3 reads CASSVLGGGANVLTF. CDR3 bases: TGTGCCAGCAGTGTTCTCGGGGGTGGGGCCAACGTCCTGACTTTC. The full variable domain, its missing parts supplied by reference TRBV2 and TRBJ2-6, is EPEVTQTPSHQVTQMGQEVILRCVPISNHLYFYWYRQILGQKVEFLVSFYNNEISEKSEIFDDQFSVERPDGSNFTLKIRSTKLEDSAMYFCASSVLGGGANVLTFGAGSRLTVL.